This paragraph covers one T cell receptor (beta chain) sequence. The V and J ends lost 4 bases and 8 bases respectively, with 19 bases between them. This CDR3 spans 15 amino acids. Germline V CDR1 and CDR2: SGHNT, YYREEE (reference sequence). This entry belongs to a study of blood T cell repertoires in COVID-19. The overall study: Sites in the United States, Italy and Spain provided acute and convalescent COVID-19 samples. PBMCs, B-cell-depleted T cells, or T cells provided the cDNA or gDNA that made up the material.

In the authors' workflow: Nucleated cell counts were estimated from reference gene primer amplification. Only in-frame clones appear in the TCRdb table, and some are missing; sequencing was by immunoSEQ multiplex PCR. The V and J calls and clone size are taken from that table; D and trimming were inferred from the DNA. The sample shows hundreds of thousands of clones, 65% to 90% of them seen only once. The source material was peripheral blood. The origin of this receptor is a woman aged 50 to 60 with acute or convalescent COVID-19. The chain employs TRBV5-4 and TRBJ2-4; possibly TRBD2 for D (5 bases). The CDR3 loop is CASSTADGRRDIQYF. CDR3 coding DNA: TGTGCCAGCAGCACAGCGGACGGGCGGCGGGACATTCAGTACTTC.